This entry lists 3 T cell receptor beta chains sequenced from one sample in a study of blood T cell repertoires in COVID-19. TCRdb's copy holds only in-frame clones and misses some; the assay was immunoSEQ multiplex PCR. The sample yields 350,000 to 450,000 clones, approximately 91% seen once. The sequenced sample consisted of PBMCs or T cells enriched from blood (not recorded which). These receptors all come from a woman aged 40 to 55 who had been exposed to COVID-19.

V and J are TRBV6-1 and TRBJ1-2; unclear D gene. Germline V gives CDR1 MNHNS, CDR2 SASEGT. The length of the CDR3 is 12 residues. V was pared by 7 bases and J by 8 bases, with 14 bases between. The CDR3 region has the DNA TGTGCCAGCAACGACCTCTCCGGGGGCTACACCTTC. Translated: CASNDLSGGYTF.

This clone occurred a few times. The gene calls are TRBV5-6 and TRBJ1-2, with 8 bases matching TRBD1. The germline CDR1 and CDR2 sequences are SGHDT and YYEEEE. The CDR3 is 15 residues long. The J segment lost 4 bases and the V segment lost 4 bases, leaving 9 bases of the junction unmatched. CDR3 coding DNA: TGTGCCAGCAGCCAGACAGGGGCCCTCAGCTATGGCTACACCTTC. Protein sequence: CASSQTGALSYGYTF.

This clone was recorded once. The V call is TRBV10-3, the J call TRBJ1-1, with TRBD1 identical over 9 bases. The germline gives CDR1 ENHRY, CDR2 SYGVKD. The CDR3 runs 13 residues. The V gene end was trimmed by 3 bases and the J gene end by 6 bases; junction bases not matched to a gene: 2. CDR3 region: CAISDGTGPEAFF. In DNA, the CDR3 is TGTGCCATCAGTGACGGGACAGGGCCTGAAGCTTTCTTT.